These 8 T cell receptor beta chains came from one sample sequenced in a study of T cell responses to AZD1222 COVID-19 vaccine. TCRdb's table, derived via immunoSEQ multiplex PCR, lists solely in-frame clones and lacks some. The table shows approximately 150,000 clones, with roughly 85% occurring only once. The sequences come from peripheral blood, collected 28 days after the second AZD1222 dose. The receptors stem from an adult who received the AZD1222 COVID-19 vaccine.

V gene TRBV19 combines with J gene TRBJ2-3; possible D gene TRBD2, 5 bases. This CDR3 spans 16 amino acids. Trimming shortened V by 5 bases and J by 1 base, and 16 bases separated the two germline ends. Germline assignment: CDR1 LNHDA and CDR2 SQIVND (reference sequence). CDR3 amino acids: CASSLRRSRGTDTQYF. The CDR3 DNA reads TGTGCCAGTAGTCTCCGACGCTCGAGGGGCACAGATACGCAGTATTTT.

This clone was observed a single time. J is TRBJ1-3 and V is TRBV27, with a tentative D call TRBD1 (6 bases). V lost 5 bases and J lost 5, with 10 bases in between. This CDR3 is built from 13 residues. Germline CDR1 MNHEY, CDR2 SMNVEV (reference sequence). CDR3: CASSRTDRNTIYF. CDR3 DNA: TGTGCCAGCAGTCGGACAGACCGAAACACCATATATTTT.

This rearrangement joins TRBV4-2 to TRBJ2-3; D gene unclear. Per germline, CDR1 LGHNA and CDR2 YNFKEQ. CDR3 length: 13 amino acids. V lost 0 bases and J lost 8, with 9 bases in between. CDR3 sequence: CASSQDRSGTQYF. The CDR3 DNA sequence: TGTGCCAGCAGCCAAGATCGTTCCGGTACGCAGTATTTT.

The chain combines TRBV11-2 with TRBJ2-6; perhaps D is TRBD1 or TRBD2 (6 bases each). V was shortened by 5 bases and J by 5 bases, with 13 bases between the two germline ends. The CDR3 spans 15 residues. Germline V gene sequence: CDR1 SGHAT, CDR2 FQNNGV. DNA of the CDR3: TGTGCCAGCAGCATTAGGGGGGACCGGGCCAACGTCCTGACTTTC. Amino acids: CASSIRGDRANVLTF.

V is TRBV10-3 and J is TRBJ2-5; TRBD2 matches at 9 bases. The junction had 7 bases not matched to a gene; V was cut back by 3 bases and J by 5 bases. There are 15 residues in the CDR3. The germline V gene encodes CDR1 ENHRY and CDR2 SYGVKD. CDR3 in amino acids: CAISESRGGRETQYF. DNA for the CDR3: TGTGCCATCAGTGAATCGCGGGGGGGCCGGGAGACCCAGTACTTC.

This clone appeared once. The chain uses TRBV21-1 and TRBJ2-1; the table calls TRBD2, which could not be checked here. TRBV21-1 is annotated as a pseudogene. This CDR3 is built from 14 residues. The CDR3 sequence is CASSPGRGGNEQFF. In DNA form, the CDR3 reads TGTGCCAGCAGCCCCGGACGGGGAGGGAATGAGCAGTTCTTC.

The gene calls are TRBV12-3 or TRBV12-4 and TRBJ2-1; no definite D call. V was pared by 5 bases and J by 8 bases, with 7 bases between. The CDR3 is made up of 11 amino acids. The CDR3 region has the DNA TGTGCCAGCAGTCCCGCCTATGAGCAGTTCTTC. Its translation is CASSPAYEQFF.

The chain employs TRBV6-6 and TRBJ1-6, with D perhaps matching TRBD1 (5 bases). The V gene lost 1 base and the J gene lost 10 bases, with 11 bases spanning the gap. Germline V gives CDR1 MNHNY, CDR2 SVGAGI (reference sequence). This CDR3 spans 14 amino acids. In DNA form, the CDR3 reads TGTGCCAGCAGTTACTTTCGGGGGGGGTCACCCCTCCACTTT. Protein product: CASSYFRGGSPLHF.